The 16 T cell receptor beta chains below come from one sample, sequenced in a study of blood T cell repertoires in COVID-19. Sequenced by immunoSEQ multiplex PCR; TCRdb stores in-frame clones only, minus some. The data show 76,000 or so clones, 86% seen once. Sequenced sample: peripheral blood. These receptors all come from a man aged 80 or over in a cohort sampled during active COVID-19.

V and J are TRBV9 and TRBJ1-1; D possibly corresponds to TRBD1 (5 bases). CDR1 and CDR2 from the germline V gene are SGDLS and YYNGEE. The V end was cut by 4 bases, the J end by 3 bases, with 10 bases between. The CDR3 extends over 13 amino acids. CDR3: CASSPTGDTEAFF. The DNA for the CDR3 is TGTGCCAGCAGCCCTACGGGGGACACTGAAGCTTTCTTT.

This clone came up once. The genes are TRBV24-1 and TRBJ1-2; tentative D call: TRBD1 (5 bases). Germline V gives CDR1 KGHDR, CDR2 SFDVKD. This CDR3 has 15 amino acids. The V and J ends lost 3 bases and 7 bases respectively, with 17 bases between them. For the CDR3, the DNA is TGTGCCACCAGTGATGCGGGGGGAGGTGTTGGTGGCTACACCTTC. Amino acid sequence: CATSDAGGGVGGYTF.

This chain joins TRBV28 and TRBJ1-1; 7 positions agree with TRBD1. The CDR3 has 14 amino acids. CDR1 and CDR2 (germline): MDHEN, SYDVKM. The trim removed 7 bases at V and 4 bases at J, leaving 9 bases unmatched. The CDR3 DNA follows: TGTGCCAGCATTAGGGGGCATATGGGCACTGAAGCTTTCTTT. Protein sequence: CASIRGHMGTEAFF.

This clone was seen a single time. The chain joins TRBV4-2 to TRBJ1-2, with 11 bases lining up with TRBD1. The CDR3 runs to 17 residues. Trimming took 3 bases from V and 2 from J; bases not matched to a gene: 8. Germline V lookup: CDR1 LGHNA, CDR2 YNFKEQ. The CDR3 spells CASSQVGQGAQNYGYTF. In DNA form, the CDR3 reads TGTGCCAGCAGCCAGGTAGGACAGGGGGCGCAGAACTATGGCTACACCTTC.

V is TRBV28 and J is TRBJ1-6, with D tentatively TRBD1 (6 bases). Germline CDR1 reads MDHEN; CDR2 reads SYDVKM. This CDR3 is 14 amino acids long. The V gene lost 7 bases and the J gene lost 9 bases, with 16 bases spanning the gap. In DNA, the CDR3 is TGTGCCAGCAATATACAGGGTATGGGTTCACCCCTCCACTTT. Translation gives CASNIQGMGSPLHF.

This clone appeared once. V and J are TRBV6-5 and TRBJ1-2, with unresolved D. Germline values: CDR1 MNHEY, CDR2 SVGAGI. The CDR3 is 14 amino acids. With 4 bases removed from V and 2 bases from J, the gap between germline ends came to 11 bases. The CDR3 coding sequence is TGTGCCAGCAGTTCATCCGGGAACAACTATGGCTACACCTTC. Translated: CASSSSGNNYGYTF.

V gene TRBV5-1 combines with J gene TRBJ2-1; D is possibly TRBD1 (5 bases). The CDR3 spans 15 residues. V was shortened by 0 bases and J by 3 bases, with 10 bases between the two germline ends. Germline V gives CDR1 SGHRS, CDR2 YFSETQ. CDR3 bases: TGCGCCAGCAGCTTGGGACTGACAGTCTACAATGAGCAGTTCTTC. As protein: CASSLGLTVYNEQFF.

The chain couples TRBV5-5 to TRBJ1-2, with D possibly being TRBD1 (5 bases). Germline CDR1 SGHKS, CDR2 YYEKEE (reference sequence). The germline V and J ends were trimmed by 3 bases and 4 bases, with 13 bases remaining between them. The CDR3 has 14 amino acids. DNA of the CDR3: TGTGCCAGCAGCTCACAGGTTAAGGGCTATGGCTACACCTTC. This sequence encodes CASSSQVKGYGYTF.

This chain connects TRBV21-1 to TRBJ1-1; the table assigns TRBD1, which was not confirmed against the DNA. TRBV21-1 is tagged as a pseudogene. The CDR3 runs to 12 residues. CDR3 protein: CASRGRRFGAFF. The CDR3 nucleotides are TGTGCCAGCAGGGGCAGGCGATTTGGGGCTTTCTTT.

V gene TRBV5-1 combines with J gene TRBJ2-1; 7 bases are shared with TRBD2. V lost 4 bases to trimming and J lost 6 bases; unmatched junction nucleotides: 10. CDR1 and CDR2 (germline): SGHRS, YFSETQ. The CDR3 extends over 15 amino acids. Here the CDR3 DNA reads TGCGCCAGCAGCCCGGAAGGTTCGGGGGGCAATGAGCAGTTCTTC. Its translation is CASSPEGSGGNEQFF.

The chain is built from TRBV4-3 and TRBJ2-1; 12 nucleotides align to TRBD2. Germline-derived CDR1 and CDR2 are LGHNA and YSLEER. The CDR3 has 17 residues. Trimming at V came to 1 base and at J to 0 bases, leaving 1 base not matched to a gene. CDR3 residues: CASSQAGLAGSYNEQFF. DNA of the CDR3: TGCGCCAGCAGCCAAGCGGGACTAGCGGGCTCCTACAATGAGCAGTTCTTC.

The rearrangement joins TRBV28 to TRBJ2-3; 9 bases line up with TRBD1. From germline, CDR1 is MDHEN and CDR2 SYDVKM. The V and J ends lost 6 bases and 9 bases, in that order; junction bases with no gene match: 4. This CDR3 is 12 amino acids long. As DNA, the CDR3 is TGTGCCAGCAGCCGCGGACAGGGGACGCAGTATTTT. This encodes CASSRGQGTQYF.

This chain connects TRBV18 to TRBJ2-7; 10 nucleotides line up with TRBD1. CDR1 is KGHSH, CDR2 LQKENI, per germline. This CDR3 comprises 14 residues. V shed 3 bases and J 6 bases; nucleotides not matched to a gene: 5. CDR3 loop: CASSPDRGPLEQYF. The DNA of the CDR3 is TGTGCCAGCTCACCCGACAGGGGGCCCCTCGAGCAGTACTTC.

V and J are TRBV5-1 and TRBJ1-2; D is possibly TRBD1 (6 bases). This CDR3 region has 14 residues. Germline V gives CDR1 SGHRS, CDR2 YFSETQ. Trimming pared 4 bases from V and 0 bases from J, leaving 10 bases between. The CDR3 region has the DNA TGCGCCAGCAGCGCACAGGGAGCTAACTATGGCTACACCTTC. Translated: CASSAQGANYGYTF. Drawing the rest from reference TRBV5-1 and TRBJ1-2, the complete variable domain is KAGVTQTPRYLIKTRGQQVTLSCSPISGHRSVSWYQQTPGQGLQFLFEYFSETQRNKGNFPGRFSGRQFSNSRSEMNVSTLELGDSALYLCASSAQGANYGYTFGSGTRLTVV.

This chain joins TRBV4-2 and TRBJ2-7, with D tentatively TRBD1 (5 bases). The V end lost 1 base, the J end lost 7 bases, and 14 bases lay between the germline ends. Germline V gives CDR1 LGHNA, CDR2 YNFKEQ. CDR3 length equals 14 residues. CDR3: CASSQGGQGGEQYF. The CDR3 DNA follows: TGTGCCAGCAGCCAAGGGGGCCAGGGTGGAGAGCAGTACTTC.

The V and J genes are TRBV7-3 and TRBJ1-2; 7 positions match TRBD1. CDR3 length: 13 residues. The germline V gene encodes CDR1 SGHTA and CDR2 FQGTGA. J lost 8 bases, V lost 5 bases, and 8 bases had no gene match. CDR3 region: CASSPTGAGGYTF. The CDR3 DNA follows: TGTGCCAGCAGCCCCACAGGGGCTGGCGGCTACACCTTC. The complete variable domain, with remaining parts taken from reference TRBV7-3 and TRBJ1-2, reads GAGVSQTPSNKVTEKGKYVELRCDPISGHTALYWYRQSLGQGPEFLIYFQGTGAADDSGLPNDRFFAVRPEGSVSTLKIQRTERGDSAVYLCASSPTGAGGYTFGSGTRLTVV.